The 28 T cell receptor beta chains below all came from one sample that was sequenced in a study of PD-L1 blockade in urothelial cancer. Profiled with immunoSEQ multiplex PCR; TCRdb holds only in-frame clones, not every one. Of about 110,000 clones in the sample, 70% to 85% were seen once. Here the sequenced sample was PBMCs, taken around atezolizumab (anti-PD-L1) treatment. The receptors were sampled from a man aged 45 to 65 with urothelial cancer.

The CDR3 reads CASSWGRDYEQYF. The CDR3 bases are TGTGCCAGTAGTTGGGGGAGGGACTACGAGCAGTACTTC. The rearrangement joins TRBV19 to TRBJ2-7; 7 nucleotides line up with TRBD2. The J segment lost 3 bases and the V segment lost 5 bases, leaving 4 bases of the junction unmatched. Germline lookup yields CDR1 LNHDA and CDR2 SQIVND (reference sequence). The CDR3 has 13 amino acids.

The CDR3 DNA reads TGTGCCAGCAGCTTAGGAGGGTCGCCCTTAGCTTTCTTT. It encodes CASSLGGSPLAFF. J is TRBJ1-1 and V is TRBV7-9; D gene unclear. The CDR3 is made up of 13 amino acids. Germline-derived CDR1 and CDR2 are SEHNR and FQNEAQ (reference sequence). Deletions cut 1 base from V and 10 bases from J, with 13 bases between.

J is TRBJ1-5 and V is TRBV6-1; the match to TRBD1 covers 7 bases. This CDR3 has 15 residues. Germline CDR1 is MNHNS and CDR2 is SASEGT. V shed 2 bases and J 9 bases; nucleotides not matched to a gene: 10. DNA for the CDR3: TGTGCCAGCAGTGAACTCGACAGGGCCCCCGGGCCCCAGCATTTT. As protein: CASSELDRAPGPQHF.

V and J are TRBV18 and TRBJ2-7, with a weak D call TRBD2 (6 bases). Germline V gives CDR1 KGHSH, CDR2 LQKENI. V was cut by 3 bases and J by 3 bases, with 12 bases left in between. The CDR3 spans 14 residues. The CDR3 DNA reads TGTGCCAGCTCACCCCCGGAGGGACGCTACGAGCAGTACTTC. It is translated as CASSPPEGRYEQYF.

The chain recombines TRBV14 with TRBJ2-2; no clear D. This CDR3 comprises 16 residues. V gave up 0 bases and J gave up 7 bases, with 15 bases separating them. Looked up from germline, CDR1 is SGHDN and CDR2 is FVKESK. CDR3 loop: CASSQEVPRRIGELFF. CDR3 DNA sequence: TGTGCCAGCAGCCAAGAGGTACCCCGGCGGATCGGGGAGCTGTTTTTT.

The sample holds one count of this clone. This chain uses TRBV7-3 with TRBJ2-3; TRBD2 aligns across 14 bases. Germline values: CDR1 SGHTA, CDR2 FQGTGA. This CDR3 comprises 19 residues. The V and J ends lost 5 bases and 6 bases, in that order; junction bases with no gene match: 16. In nucleotides, the CDR3 is TGTGCCAGCAGCCCTGGGACTAGCGGGAGAGCTTCTCTCGCCGATACGCAGTATTTT. Amino acid sequence: CASSPGTSGRASLADTQYF. The full variable domain, in which reference TRBV7-3 and TRBJ2-3 provide the parts outside the CDR3, is GAGVSQTPSNKVTEKGKYVELRCDPISGHTALYWYRQSLGQGPEFLIYFQGTGAADDSGLPNDRFFAVRPEGSVSTLKIQRTERGDSAVYLCASSPGTSGRASLADTQYFGPGTRLTVL.

The chain joins TRBV4-1 to TRBJ1-4; unclear D gene. The CDR3 is 16 amino acids. V was shortened by 0 bases and J by 8 bases, with 16 bases between the two germline ends. Germline values: CDR1 MGHRA, CDR2 YSYEKL. Here the CDR3 DNA reads TGCGCCAGCAGCCAAGATGTGGCGGAGGCCTACGAAAAACTGTTTTTT. It translates to CASSQDVAEAYEKLFF.

This rearrangement joins TRBV28 to TRBJ1-5; 8 bases align to TRBD1. The CDR3 is made up of 14 amino acids. Trimming took 4 bases from V and 6 from J; bases not matched to a gene: 5. Germline V gives CDR1 MDHEN, CDR2 SYDVKM. CDR3 in DNA: TGTGCCAGCAGTTCCCGACAGGGGATTCAGCCCCAGCATTTT. Translating gives CASSSRQGIQPQHF.

This chain connects TRBV5-1 to TRBJ1-6; 9 bases line up with TRBD1. Germline V gene sequence: CDR1 SGHRS, CDR2 YFSETQ. The CDR3 runs 16 residues. V lost 1 base to trimming and J lost 8 bases; unmatched junction nucleotides: 7. CDR3 amino acids: CASSLSLRQGDSPLHF. The CDR3 DNA is TGCGCCAGCAGCTTGAGCCTGCGACAGGGGGATTCACCCCTCCACTTT.

The chain couples TRBV12-5 to TRBJ2-3, with 9 bases that match TRBD2. This CDR3 region has 14 residues. Germline V CDR1 and CDR2: LGHNT, FRNRAP. V dropped 4 bases and J dropped 6; count of bases not matched to a gene: 5. The CDR3 DNA reads as TGTGCTAGTGGTTCCGGACTAGCGAGCGATACGCAGTATTTT. Protein sequence: CASGSGLASDTQYF.

This clone was seen once. V is TRBV18 and J is TRBJ1-2; possibly TRBD1 for D (5 bases). The CDR3 has 14 residues. CDR1 and CDR2 from the germline V gene are KGHSH and LQKENI. V gave up 6 bases and J gave up 3 bases, with 14 bases separating them. The CDR3 is CASSPDSTYYGYTF. The CDR3, as DNA: TGTGCCAGCTCTCCCGACAGTACATACTATGGCTACACCTTC.

The chain recombines TRBV27 with TRBJ2-1; TRBD2 matches at 10 bases. V was clipped by 7 bases and J by 4 bases; unmatched bases: 7. Germline assignment: CDR1 MNHEY and CDR2 SMNVEV (reference sequence). There are 15 residues in the CDR3. CDR3 coding DNA: TGTGCCAGCACTCCACTAGCGGGAAAATACAATGAGCAGTTCTTC. Its protein is CASTPLAGKYNEQFF.

The chain recombines TRBV5-1 with TRBJ2-1; D gene uncertain. CDR1 and CDR2 (germline): SGHRS, YFSETQ. This CDR3 spans 12 amino acids. Trimming cost V 0 bases and J 11 bases, with 9 bases left between them. The CDR3 DNA reads TGCGCCAGCAGCTTGGGTGTATCTCAGCAGTTCTTC. This encodes CASSLGVSQQFF.

The V call is TRBV6-1, the J call TRBJ1-1; D might be TRBD1 (5 bases). The CDR3 spans 12 residues. CDR1 is MNHNS and CDR2 is SASEGT in the germline V gene. V lost 8 bases and J lost 8, with 15 bases in between. CDR3 nucleotide sequence: TGTGCCAGCTTTGGGGGTGGGGGGGAAGCTTTCTTT. Its translation is CASFGGGGEAFF.

V is TRBV27 and J is TRBJ2-1; D not resolved. V dropped 3 bases and J dropped 2 bases, with 5 bases sitting between them. Germline lookup yields CDR1 MNHEY and CDR2 SMNVEV (reference sequence). The CDR3 totals 13 residues. The CDR3 loop is CASSFRTYNEQFF. In DNA form, the CDR3 reads TGTGCCAGCAGTTTTAGAACCTACAATGAGCAGTTCTTC.

The chain recombines TRBV6-1 with TRBJ1-5, with no clear D. CDR1 is MNHNS, CDR2 SASEGT, per germline. V was shortened by 5 bases and J by 7 bases, with 12 bases between the two germline ends. The CDR3 has 13 residues. The CDR3 sequence: CASSMEIDQPQHF. The CDR3 DNA reads TGTGCCAGCAGTATGGAGATCGACCAGCCCCAGCATTTT.

The V and J genes are TRBV20-1 and TRBJ1-2; no clear D gene. The CDR3 consists of 11 residues. Trimming removed 2 bases at V and 8 bases at J, with 9 bases between. The germline CDR1 and CDR2 sequences are DFQATT and SNEGSKA (reference sequence). The CDR3 DNA reads TGCAGTGCTAGACCCCTCGGGGGCTACACCTTC. The encoded protein is CSARPLGGYTF.

The chain joins TRBV19 to TRBJ1-1; no clear D gene. Germline CDR1 and CDR2: LNHDA and SQIVND (reference sequence). V shed 7 bases and J shed 3 bases, with 15 bases lying between them. The CDR3 sequence is 14 residues long. The CDR3 region is CASKARGEYTEAFF. CDR3 DNA sequence: TGTGCCAGTAAGGCTCGTGGGGAGTACACTGAAGCTTTCTTT.

The chain joins TRBV7-9 to TRBJ2-5, with 7 bases fitting TRBD2. Germline CDR1 is SEHNR and CDR2 is FQNEAQ (reference sequence). The CDR3 has 15 amino acids. Trimming at V came to 5 bases and at J to 1 base, leaving 7 bases not matched to a gene. The CDR3 sequence is CASSRQRELQETQYF. CDR3 in DNA: TGTGCCAGCAGCCGCCAGCGGGAACTCCAAGAGACCCAGTACTTC.

The rearrangement uses TRBV6-5 and TRBJ1-2, with D tentatively TRBD1 (5 bases). Deletions cut 2 bases from V and 1 base from J, with 8 bases between. Looked up from germline, CDR1 is MNHEY and CDR2 is SVGAGI. The CDR3 is 14 amino acids. The chain's CDR3 is CASSYGTGNYGYTF. Written as DNA, the CDR3 is TGTGCCAGCAGTTACGGCACAGGTAACTATGGCTACACCTTC.

The chain is built from TRBV2 and TRBJ2-5, with D perhaps matching TRBD1 (5 bases). Trimming removed 7 bases from V and 0 bases from J, with 12 bases in between. Germline V lookup: CDR1 SNHLY, CDR2 FYNNEI. This CDR3 has 14 residues. CDR3 sequence reads: CASNLDRNQETQYF. In nucleotides, the CDR3 is TGTGCCAGCAACTTAGACAGAAACCAAGAGACCCAGTACTTC.

The rearrangement uses TRBV30 and TRBJ1-1; no clear D. Trimming pared 3 bases from V and 0 bases from J, leaving 11 bases between. The CDR3 has 14 residues. Germline lookup yields CDR1 GTSNPN and CDR2 SVGIG (reference sequence). This chain's CDR3 is CAWRSLIMNTEAFF. The DNA of the CDR3 is TGTGCCTGGAGATCGCTAATTATGAACACTGAAGCTTTCTTT. The whole variable domain, filled in from reference TRBV30 and TRBJ1-1, reads SQTIHQWPATLVQPVGSPLSLECTVEGTSNPNLYWYRQAAGRGLQLLFYSVGIGQISSEVPQNLSASRPQDRQFILSSKKLLLSDSGFYLCAWRSLIMNTEAFFGQGTRLTVV.

CDR3 sequence reads: CASSRTQYEQYF. The CDR3 DNA follows: TGTGCCAGCAGCAGGACTCAGTACGAGCAGTACTTC. The rearrangement links TRBV2 to TRBJ2-7, with D maybe TRBD2 (5 bases). CDR1 and CDR2 from the germline V gene are SNHLY and FYNNEI. The V end was cut by 6 bases, the J end by 4 bases, with 10 bases between. CDR3 length: 12 residues.

The genes are TRBV7-6 and TRBJ2-2, with D unclear. Per the germline V gene, CDR1 is SGHVS and CDR2 is FNYEAQ. V was cut by 5 bases and J by 2 bases, with 6 bases left in between. There are 13 residues in the CDR3. The CDR3 sequence: CASSPSNTGELFF. The CDR3 coding sequence is TGTGCCAGCAGCCCGTCCAACACCGGGGAGCTGTTTTTT. The full variable domain, with the rest looked up from reference TRBV7-6 and TRBJ2-2, is GAGVSQSPRYKVTKRGQDVALRCDPISGHVSLYWYRQALGQGPEFLTYFNYEAQQDKSGLPNDRFSAERPEGSISTLTIQRTEQRDSAMYRCASSPSNTGELFFGEGSRLTVL.

This clone showed up just once. The chain links TRBV10-3 to TRBJ1-1; 7 bases line up with TRBD1. Germline V gene data show CDR1 as ENHRY and CDR2 as SYGVKD. Trimming took 10 bases from V and 4 from J; bases not matched to a gene: 12. The CDR3 length is 14 residues. CDR3 region: CASRLEGAITEAFF. The CDR3 nucleotides are TGTGCCAGTAGGTTAGAGGGGGCAATCACTGAAGCTTTCTTT.

The chain couples TRBV9 to TRBJ2-3; 13 positions agree with TRBD2. This CDR3 has 17 residues. V dropped 0 bases and J dropped 5; count of bases not matched to a gene: 6. Germline V lookup: CDR1 SGDLS, CDR2 YYNGEE. CDR3 coding DNA: TGTGCCAGCAGCGTAGGACTAGCGGGAGGTGAGGGAGATACGCAGTATTTT. Protein sequence: CASSVGLAGGEGDTQYF.

This rearrangement joins TRBV18 to TRBJ2-5; no clear D gene. The germline CDR1 and CDR2 sequences are KGHSH and LQKENI. This CDR3 region has 13 residues. V was trimmed by 3 bases and J by 0 bases, leaving 5 bases between them. The CDR3 reads CASSPGYQETQYF. The CDR3 DNA reads TGTGCCAGCTCACCGGGCTACCAAGAGACCCAGTACTTC.

The V and J genes are TRBV6-1 and TRBJ1-4, with 11 nucleotides matching TRBD1. The germline gives CDR1 MNHNS, CDR2 SASEGT. This CDR3 is built from 18 residues. V shed 3 bases and J 7 bases; nucleotides not matched to a gene: 13. CDR3 in amino acids: CASSDEVWTGGRSEKLFF. CDR3 in DNA: TGTGCCAGCAGTGACGAGGTATGGACAGGGGGCAGAAGTGAAAAACTGTTTTTT.